In its sample, the clone carrying this T cell receptor beta chain was seen a few times. The target antigen is unknown. This specimen comes from a study of human T cells and chemical hapten exposure. For the study at large: Yields of TCR per sample differed, chiefly owing to small differences in pooled library volume. Study observations and caveats: Those TCRs sitting above 1 in 1000 frequency stayed the same with DPC sensitization.

Indicated time point: patch test 3, about 24 weeks after DPC sensitization. Treatment indicated: therapeutic diphenylcyclopropenone sensitization with weekly scalp DPC. The authors' total RNA extraction used unfractionated whole blood. Trimming cost V 5 bases and J 5 bases; bases outside gene matches: 4. Germline assignment: CDR1 SSHAT and CDR2 FNYEAQ (reference sequence). This CDR3 is built from 13 residues. The study's library attached unique molecular identifiers to single cDNA molecules. One entry per CDR3 protein results from TCRdb running MiXCR on the RACE reads. The table records just under 65,000 distinct CDR3 sequences, approximately 11% of them present only once.

This specimen was whole blood, taken in connection with sensitization to the hapten diphenylcyclopropenone (DPC). The chain joins TRBV7-7 to TRBJ1-1; 8 bases line up with TRBD1. The sequence was obtained from a woman aged 25 to 39 with alopecia areata. Some clones in this sample may be carry-over from other donors' samples. The CDR3, as DNA: TGTGCCAGCAGCAAAAGACAGGGGACTGAAGCTTTCTTT. Its translation: CASSKRQGTEAFF.